This T cell receptor (beta chain) was identified during a study of blood T cell repertoires in COVID-19. Generated by immunoSEQ multiplex PCR, the TCRdb table keeps only in-frame clones and is missing some. The sample consists of fewer than 200,000 clones, under 90% of them appearing once. Germline-derived CDR1 and CDR2 are SGHRS and YFSETQ. There are 16 residues in the CDR3. The germline V and J ends were trimmed by 0 bases and 0 bases, with 9 bases remaining between them. The origin of this receptor is a woman aged 80 or older with acute or convalescent COVID-19. The chain employs TRBV5-1 and TRBJ2-2; D not certain. Material for sequencing was peripheral blood. The CDR3 DNA reads as TGCGCCAGCAGCTTGGCCCAGCAGGCGAACACCGGGGAGCTGTTTTTT. Translated: CASSLAQQANTGELFF. Combining the CDR3 with reference TRBV5-1 and TRBJ2-2 gives the whole variable domain KAGVTQTPRYLIKTRGQQVTLSCSPISGHRSVSWYQQTPGQGLQFLFEYFSETQRNKGNFPGRFSGRQFSNSRSEMNVSTLELGDSALYLCASSLAQQANTGELFFGEGSRLTVL.